This note documents a single T cell receptor beta chain sequence. This CDR3 region has 13 residues. The data derive from a study of blood T cell repertoires in COVID-19. Study-wide context: Sites in the United States, Italy and Spain provided acute and convalescent COVID-19 samples. Sample material is recorded as cDNA or gDNA derived from T cells, B-cell-depleted T cells, or PBMCs.

As originally analysed: Amplification of reference gene primers was used by the study to estimate nucleated cell counts. Produced via immunoSEQ multiplex PCR; TCRdb's table is partial and in-frame only. V and J calls and clone size are given by that table; D and trimming were obtained from the DNA. Among roughly 150,000 clones listed, approximately 79% were seen once. The rearrangement uses TRBV21-1 and TRBJ1-1; TRBD1 is the table's D call and was not checked against the DNA. TRBV21-1 is noted as a pseudogene. This TCR derives from a man between 50 and 59 years old with active or convalescent COVID-19. Material for sequencing was peripheral blood. The CDR3 region has the DNA TGTGCCAGCAGCACTAGGACAGGCCCTGAAGCTTTCTTT. Encoded protein: CASSTRTGPEAFF.